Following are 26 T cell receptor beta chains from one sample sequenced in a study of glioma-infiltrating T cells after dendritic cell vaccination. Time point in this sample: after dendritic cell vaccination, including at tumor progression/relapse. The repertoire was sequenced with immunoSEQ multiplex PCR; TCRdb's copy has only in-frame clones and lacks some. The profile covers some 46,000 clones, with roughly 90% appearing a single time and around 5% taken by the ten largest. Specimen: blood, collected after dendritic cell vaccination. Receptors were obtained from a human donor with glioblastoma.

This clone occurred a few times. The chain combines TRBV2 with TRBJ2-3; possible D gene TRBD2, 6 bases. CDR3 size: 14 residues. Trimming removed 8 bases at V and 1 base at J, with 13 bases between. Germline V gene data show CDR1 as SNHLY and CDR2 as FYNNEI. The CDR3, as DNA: TGTGCCAGCGGGGGACTGAGGGGCACAGATACGCAGTATTTT. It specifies CASGGLRGTDTQYF.

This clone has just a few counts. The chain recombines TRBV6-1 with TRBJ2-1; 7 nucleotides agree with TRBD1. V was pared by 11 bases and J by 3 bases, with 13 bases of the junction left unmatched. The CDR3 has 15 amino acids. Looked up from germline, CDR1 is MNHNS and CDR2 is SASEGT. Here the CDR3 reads CAGSSGQSLYNEQFF. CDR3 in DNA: TGTGCCGGTTCCTCGGGACAGTCACTCTACAATGAGCAGTTCTTC.

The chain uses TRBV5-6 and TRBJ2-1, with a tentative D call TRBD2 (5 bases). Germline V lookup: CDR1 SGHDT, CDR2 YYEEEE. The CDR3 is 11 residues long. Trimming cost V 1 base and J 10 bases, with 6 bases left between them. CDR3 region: CASSLRGEQFF. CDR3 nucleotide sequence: TGTGCCAGCAGCTTGCGCGGGGAGCAGTTCTTC.

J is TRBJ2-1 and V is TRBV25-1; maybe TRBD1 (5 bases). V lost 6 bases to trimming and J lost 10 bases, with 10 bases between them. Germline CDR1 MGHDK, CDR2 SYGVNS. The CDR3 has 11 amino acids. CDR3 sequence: CASRYRNEQFF. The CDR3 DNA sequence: TGTGCCAGCAGGTACAGGAACGAGCAGTTCTTC.

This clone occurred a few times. CDR3: CASSAARSTSTDTQYF. CDR3 nucleotides: TGTGCCAGCAGCGCCGCGCGGAGCACTAGCACAGATACGCAGTATTTT. The chain recombines TRBV9 with TRBJ2-3; unclear D gene. Looked up from germline, CDR1 is SGDLS and CDR2 is YYNGEE. Trimming removed 3 bases at V and 0 bases at J, with 14 bases between. The CDR3 is 16 residues long.

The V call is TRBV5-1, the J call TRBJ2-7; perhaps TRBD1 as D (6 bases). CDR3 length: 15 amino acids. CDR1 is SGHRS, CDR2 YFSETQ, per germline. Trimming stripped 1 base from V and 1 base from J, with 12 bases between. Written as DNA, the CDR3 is TGCGCCAGCAGCTTGTGGCCAGGGGAATCCTACGAGCAGTACTTC. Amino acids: CASSLWPGESYEQYF.

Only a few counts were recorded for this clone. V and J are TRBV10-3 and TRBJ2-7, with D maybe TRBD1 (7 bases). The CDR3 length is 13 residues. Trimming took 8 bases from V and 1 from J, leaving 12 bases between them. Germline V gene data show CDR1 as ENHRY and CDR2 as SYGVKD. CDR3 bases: TGTGCCATCTGGCAGGGGGGATCCTACGAGCAGTACTTC. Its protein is CAIWQGGSYEQYF.

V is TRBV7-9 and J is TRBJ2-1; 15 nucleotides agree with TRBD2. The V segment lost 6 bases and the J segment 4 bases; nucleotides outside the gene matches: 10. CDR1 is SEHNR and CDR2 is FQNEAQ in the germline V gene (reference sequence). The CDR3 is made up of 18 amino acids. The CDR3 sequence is CASSLRTSGRAGYNEQFF. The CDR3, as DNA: TGTGCCAGCAGTCTTAGGACTAGCGGGAGGGCCGGGTACAATGAGCAGTTCTTC.

CDR3 DNA: TGTGCCAGCAGCTTACAGATAAACACTGAAGCTTTCTTT. It specifies CASSLQINTEAFF. The chain is built from TRBV7-3 and TRBJ1-1, with D uncertain. V was trimmed by 2 bases and J by 2 bases, leaving 6 bases between them. This CDR3 has 13 amino acids. Germline V gives CDR1 SGHTA, CDR2 FQGTGA.

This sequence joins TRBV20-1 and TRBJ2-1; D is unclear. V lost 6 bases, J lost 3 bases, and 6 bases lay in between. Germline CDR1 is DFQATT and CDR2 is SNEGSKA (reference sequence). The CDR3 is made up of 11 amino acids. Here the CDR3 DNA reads TGCAGTGCGGGCTACTACAATGAGCAGTTCTTC. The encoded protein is CSAGYYNEQFF.

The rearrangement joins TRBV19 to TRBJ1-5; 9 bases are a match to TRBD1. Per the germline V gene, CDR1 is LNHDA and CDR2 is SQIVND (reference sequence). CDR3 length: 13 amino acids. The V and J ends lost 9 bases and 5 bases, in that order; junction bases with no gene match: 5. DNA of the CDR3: TGTGCCAGCGGACAGGGGCTGCATCAGCCCCAGCATTTT. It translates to CASGQGLHQPQHF.

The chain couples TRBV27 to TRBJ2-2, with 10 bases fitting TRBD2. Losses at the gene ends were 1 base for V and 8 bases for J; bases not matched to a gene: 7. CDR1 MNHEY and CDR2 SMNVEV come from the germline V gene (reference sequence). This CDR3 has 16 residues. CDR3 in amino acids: CASSLLVAGGVGELFF. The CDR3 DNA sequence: TGTGCCAGCAGTTTATTGGTAGCGGGAGGCGTAGGGGAGCTGTTTTTT.

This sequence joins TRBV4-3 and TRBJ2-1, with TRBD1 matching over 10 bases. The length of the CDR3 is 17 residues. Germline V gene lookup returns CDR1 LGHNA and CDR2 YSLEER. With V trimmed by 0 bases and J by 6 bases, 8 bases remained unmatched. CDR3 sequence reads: CASSQDGGQGGLNEQFF. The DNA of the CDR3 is TGCGCCAGCAGCCAAGACGGAGGACAGGGGGGCCTCAATGAGCAGTTCTTC.

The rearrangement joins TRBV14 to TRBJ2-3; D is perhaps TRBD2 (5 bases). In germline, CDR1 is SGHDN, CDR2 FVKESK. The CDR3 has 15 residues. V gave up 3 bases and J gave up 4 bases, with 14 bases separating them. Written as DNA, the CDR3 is TGTGCCAGCAGCCAGTACACGGGGTTCGCAGATACGCAGTATTTT. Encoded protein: CASSQYTGFADTQYF.

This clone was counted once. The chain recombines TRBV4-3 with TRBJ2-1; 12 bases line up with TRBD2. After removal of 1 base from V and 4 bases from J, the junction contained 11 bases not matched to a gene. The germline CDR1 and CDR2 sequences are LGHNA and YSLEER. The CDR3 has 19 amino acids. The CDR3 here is CASSQVTGTSGFKYNEQFF. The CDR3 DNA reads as TGCGCCAGCAGCCAAGTAACCGGGACTAGCGGGTTTAAGTACAATGAGCAGTTCTTC.

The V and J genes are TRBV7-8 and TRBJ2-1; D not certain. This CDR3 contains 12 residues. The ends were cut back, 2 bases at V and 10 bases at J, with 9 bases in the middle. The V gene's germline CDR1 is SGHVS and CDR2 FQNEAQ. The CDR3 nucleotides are TGTGCCAGCAGCTTAAGCGTTAGGGAGCAGTTCTTC. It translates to CASSLSVREQFF.

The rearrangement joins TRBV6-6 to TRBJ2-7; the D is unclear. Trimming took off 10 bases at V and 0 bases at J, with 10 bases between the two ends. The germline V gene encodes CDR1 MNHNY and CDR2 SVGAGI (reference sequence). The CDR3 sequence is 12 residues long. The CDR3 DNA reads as TGTGCCACCGCTCCTAACTCCTACGAGCAGTACTTC. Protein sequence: CATAPNSYEQYF.

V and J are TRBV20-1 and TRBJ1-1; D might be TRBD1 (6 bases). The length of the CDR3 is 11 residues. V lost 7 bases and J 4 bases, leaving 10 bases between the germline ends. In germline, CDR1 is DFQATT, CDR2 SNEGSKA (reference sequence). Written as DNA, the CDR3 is TGCAGTGTGGGAGGGGGCACTGAAGCTTTCTTT. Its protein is CSVGGGTEAFF.

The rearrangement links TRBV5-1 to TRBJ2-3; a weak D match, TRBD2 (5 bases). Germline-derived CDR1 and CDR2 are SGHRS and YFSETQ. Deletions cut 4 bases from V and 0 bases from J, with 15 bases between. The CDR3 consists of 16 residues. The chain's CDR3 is CASSGPGSRSTDTQYF. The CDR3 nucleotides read TGCGCCAGCAGCGGCCCGGGGAGCAGAAGCACAGATACGCAGTATTTT.

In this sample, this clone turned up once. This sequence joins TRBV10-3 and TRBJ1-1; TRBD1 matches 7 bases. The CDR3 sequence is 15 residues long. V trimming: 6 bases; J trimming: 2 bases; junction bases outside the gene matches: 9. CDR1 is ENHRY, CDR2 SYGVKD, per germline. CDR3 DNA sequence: TGTGCCATCAGAGGACTCGACAGGGTAAACACTGAAGCTTTCTTT. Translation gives CAIRGLDRVNTEAFF.

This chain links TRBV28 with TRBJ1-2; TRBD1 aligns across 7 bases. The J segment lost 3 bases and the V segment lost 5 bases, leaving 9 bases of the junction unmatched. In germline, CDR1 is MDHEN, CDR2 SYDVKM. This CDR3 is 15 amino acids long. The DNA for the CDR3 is TGTGCCAGCAGTACCTTCTGGGGGACAGACTATGGCTACACCTTC. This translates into CASSTFWGTDYGYTF.

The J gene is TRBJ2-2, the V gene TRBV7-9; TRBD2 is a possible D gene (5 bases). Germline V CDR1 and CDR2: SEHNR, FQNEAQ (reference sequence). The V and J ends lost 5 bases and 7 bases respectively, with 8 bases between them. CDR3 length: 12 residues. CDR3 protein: CASSLGVGELFF. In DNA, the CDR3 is TGTGCCAGCAGCCTGGGAGTCGGGGAGCTGTTTTTT.

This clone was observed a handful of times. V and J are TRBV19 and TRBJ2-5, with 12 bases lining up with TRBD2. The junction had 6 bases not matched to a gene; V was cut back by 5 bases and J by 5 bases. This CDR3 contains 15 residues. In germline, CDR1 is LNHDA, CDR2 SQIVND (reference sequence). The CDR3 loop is CASSLTSGSMETQYF. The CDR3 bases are TGTGCCAGTAGTCTGACTAGCGGGAGCATGGAGACCCAGTACTTC.

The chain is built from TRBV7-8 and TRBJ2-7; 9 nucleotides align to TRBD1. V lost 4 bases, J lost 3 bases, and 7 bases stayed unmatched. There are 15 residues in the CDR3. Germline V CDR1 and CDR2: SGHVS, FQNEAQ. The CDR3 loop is CASSSDRGFFYEQYF. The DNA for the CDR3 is TGTGCCAGCAGCTCCGACAGGGGGTTCTTCTACGAGCAGTACTTC.

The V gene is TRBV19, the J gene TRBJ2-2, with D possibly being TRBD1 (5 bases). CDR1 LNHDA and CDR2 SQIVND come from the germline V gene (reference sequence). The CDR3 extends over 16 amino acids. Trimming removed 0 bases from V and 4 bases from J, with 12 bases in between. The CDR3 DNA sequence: TGTGCCAGTAGTATAGATCGGAGACAGACCACCGGGGAGCTGTTTTTT. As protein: CASSIDRRQTTGELFF. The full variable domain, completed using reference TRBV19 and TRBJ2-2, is DGGITQSPKYLFRKEGQNVTLSCEQNLNHDAMYWYRQDPGQGLRLIYYSQIVNDFQKGDIAEGYSVSREKKESFPLTVTSAQKNPTAFYLCASSIDRRQTTGELFFGEGSRLTVL.

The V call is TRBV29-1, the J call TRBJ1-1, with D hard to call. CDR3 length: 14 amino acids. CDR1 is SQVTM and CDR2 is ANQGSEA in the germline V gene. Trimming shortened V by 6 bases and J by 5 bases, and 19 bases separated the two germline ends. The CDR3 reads CSVGAGIRWTEAFF. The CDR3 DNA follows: TGCAGCGTGGGCGCCGGGATTCGGTGGACTGAAGCTTTCTTT.